Listed below are T cell receptor beta chains from one sample, sequenced in a study of tumor-infiltrating lymphocytes in primary liver carcinoma. TCRdb called the multiplex PCR reads again in MiXCR, with one record for every CDR3 protein. This table holds about 300,000 distinct CDR3 sequences, over 55% found once. Sequencing was performed on peripheral blood. Receptors originate from a man aged 40-50 years with primary liver carcinoma and hepatitis B virus infection. The CDR3 runs from the conserved cysteine through the conserved F or W. D genes are given only for firm matches. A clone size is listed for some rows: how often the clone was seen (once, few, many), or a class if it is expanded.

abundance	j_gene	d_gene	v_gene	CDR3aa	CDR3nt
many	TRBJ2-7	.	TRBV12-3/TRBV12-4	CASSLVYEQYF	TGTGCCAGCAGTTTAGTTTACGAGCAGTACTTC
once	TRBJ2-3	.	TRBV6-2/TRBV6-3	CASSYSPYADTRYF	TGTGCCAGCAGTTACTCCCCCTATGCAGATACGCGGTATTTT
.	TRBJ2-1	TRBD2	TRBV7-2	CASSSRGLAGIDEQFF	TGTGCCAGCAGCTCTCGCGGACTAGCGGGAATCGATGAGCAGTTCTTC
.	TRBJ2-1	TRBD2	TRBV5-8	CASSLVDLAGGGSYNEQFF	TGTGCCAGCAGCTTGGTGGACCTAGCGGGAGGTGGCTCCTACAATGAGCAGTTCTTC
once	TRBJ2-1	.	TRBV6-2/TRBV6-3	CASNSQGRGEQLF	TGTGCCAGCAACTCACAGGGGAGGGGTGAGCAGCTCTTC
.	TRBJ2-7	.	TRBV5-1	CASSVTVPLREQYF	TGCGCCAGCAGCGTGACAGTCCCCCTTCGAGAGCAGTACTTC
.	TRBJ2-2	.	TRBV11-1	CACSSHEGSGELFF	TGTGCCTGCAGCTCTCATGAGGGGTCCGGGGAGCTGTTTTTT
.	TRBJ1-4	.	TRBV9	CASSADSLREEKLFF	TGTGCCAGCAGCGCCGACAGTCTAAGGGAAGAAAAACTGTTTTTT
.	TRBJ2-2	.	TRBV6-1	CASSEIRGTGKLFF	TGTGCCAGCAGTGAAATAAGGGGAACTGGGAAGCTATTTTTT
.	TRBJ2-4	.	TRBV7-2	CASSLLGGPGLEIQYF	TGTGCCAGCAGCTTATTGGGGGGGCCGGGTCTAGAAATTCAGTACTTC
.	TRBJ1-5	TRBD1	TRBV5-6	CASSNGDSPNQPQHF	TGTGCCAGCAGTAACGGGGACAGCCCCAATCAGCCCCAGCATTTT
.	TRBJ2-1	TRBD2	TRBV11-3	CVSSLEAGAKEQLF	TGTGTCAGCAGCTTAGAAGCGGGGGCCAAGGAGCAGCTCTTC
many	TRBJ2-1	.	TRBV6-1	CASSVAGTTNEQFF	TGTGCCAGCAGTGTGGCCGGGACAACCAATGAGCAGTTCTTC
.	TRBJ2-7	.	TRBV20-1	CSASRRVSYEQYF	TGCAGTGCTAGTCGTCGGGTCTCCTACGAGCAGTACTTC
.	TRBJ2-3	.	TRBV11-2	CASITMRTHMCGTQCF	TGTGCCAGCATCACGATGCGGACGCATATGTGTGGTACGCAGTGTTTT
.	TRBJ2-2	.	TRBV4-2	CASSQGRNTGELFF	TGTGCCAGCAGCCAGGGAAGGAACACCGGGGAGCTGTTTTTT
.	TRBJ1-6	.	TRBV1	CTSRYRVSPKFTLHF	TGCACCAGCAGATATCGCGTATCTCCAAAATTCACCCTCCACTTT
once	TRBJ1-1	.	TRBV12-3/TRBV12-4	CASISSDANTEAFF	TGCGCCAGCATCTCTTCCGATGCGAACACTGAAGCTTTCTTT